Listed here is a single TCR beta chain. The antigen is unknown. The data derive from a study of cytotoxic CD8 clonotypes in ibrutinib-treated CLL. Study as a whole: Sample averages reached about 260,000 productive templates and almost 95,000 productive rearrangements.

The CDR3 contains 13 residues. CDR1 SNHLY and CDR2 FYNNEI come from the germline V gene. Trimming shortened V by 6 bases and J by 6 bases, and 14 bases separated the two germline ends. Here immunoSEQ multiplex PCR was the method, and the copy in TCRdb shows in-frame clones only, minus some. Among approximately 130,000 clones listed, around 84% were seen once. Study-level points and caveats: Against age-matched healthy donors, baseline clonality ran higher and tracked circulating CD8+ T-cell counts.

The genes are TRBV2 and TRBJ1-2; D ambiguous. The sequenced sample was PBMCs, obtained after 24 months of ibrutinib treatment. The clonotype was recovered from a human donor with chronic lymphocytic leukemia. CDR3: CASSPDRSNGYTF. The CDR3 nucleotides read TGTGCCAGCAGCCCCGATCGGTCCAATGGCTACACCTTC.